These 13 T cell receptor beta chains share one sample of origin, sequenced in a study of T cells in Graves' hyperthyroidism and ophthalmopathy. Amplification of TCR beta CDR3 regions used RNA as the template. Initially, a first-round RT-PCR of the TCR CDR3 employed the HTBI primer set. TCRdb re-analysed the multiplex PCR reads in MiXCR, keeping a single row per CDR3 protein. Of over 400,000 distinct CDR3 sequences listed, about 14% were seen once; the top ten hold around 13%. The sequenced material came from blood. The receptors derive from a man aged 18 to 29 with Graves' ophthalmopathy.

This clonotype has ten or more counts. The CDR3 region is CASSQTDRATEAFF. CDR3 nucleotide sequence: TGTGCCAGCAGCCAAACTGACAGGGCCACTGAAGCTTTCTTT. V and J are TRBV3-1 and TRBJ1-1; TRBD1 matches 7 bases. V shed 2 bases and J 4 bases; nucleotides not matched to a gene: 4. CDR3 length: 14 amino acids. Germline-derived CDR1 and CDR2 are LGHDT and YNNKEL (reference sequence).

About this clonotype: Compared with germline, one end of the junction differs, possibly owing to a read error. This chain links TRBV6-1 with TRBJ1-1; D is unresolved. CDR1 is MNHNS and CDR2 is SASEGT in the germline V gene. The CDR3 is 14 amino acids. The DNA of the CDR3 is TGTGCCAGCAGTGAAACATGGGAGAGCACTGAAGCCTTCTTT. Its translation is CASSETWESTEAFF.

In regard to this clonotype: A read error is possible here, since a much larger clone lies one base away. The chain employs TRBV7-3 and TRBJ2-1, with 8 bases lining up with TRBD2. Germline V gene data show CDR1 as SGHTA and CDR2 as FQGTGA. The CDR3 extends over 14 amino acids. The junction had 7 bases not matched to a gene; V was cut back by 2 bases and J by 10 bases. The CDR3 region is CASSLGAGANEQFF. CDR3 nucleotides: TGTGCCAGCAGCTTAGGAGCGGGAGCGAACGAGCAGTTCTTC.

This clonotype was recorded many times. This chain uses TRBV7-3 with TRBJ2-3; the match to TRBD2 covers 10 bases. The junction had 3 bases not matched to a gene; V was cut back by 4 bases and J by 5 bases. CDR3 length: 14 amino acids. Germline V gene lookup returns CDR1 SGHTA and CDR2 FQGTGA. CDR3 sequence reads: CASSSRTSGDTQYF. CDR3 coding DNA: TGTGCCAGCAGCTCGAGGACTAGCGGAGATACGCAGTATTTT. Variable domain in full (rest from reference TRBV7-3 and TRBJ2-3): GAGVSQTPSNKVTEKGKYVELRCDPISGHTALYWYRQSLGQGPEFLIYFQGTGAADDSGLPNDRFFAVRPEGSVSTLKIQRTERGDSAVYLCASSSRTSGDTQYFGPGTRLTVL.

A word on this clonotype: A much bigger clone sits one base away, suggesting this may be a read error. The chain uses TRBV2 and TRBJ2-2; D possibly uses TRBD1 or TRBD2 (5 bases each). Trimming took off 4 bases at V and 4 bases at J, with 10 bases between the two ends. Germline V gene data show CDR1 as SNHLY and CDR2 as FYNNEI. This CDR3 is 14 amino acids long. The CDR3 reads CASSVEGTTGELFF. CDR3 sequence (DNA): TGTGCCAGCAGTGTAGAGGGGACCACCGGGGAGCTGTTTTTT.

This clonotype appeared a few times. The V and J genes are TRBV6-5 and TRBJ1-1; D is unresolved. CDR3 size: 13 residues. Trimming took off 7 bases at V and 1 base at J, with 10 bases between the two ends. The germline CDR1 and CDR2 sequences are MNHEY and SVGAGI. CDR3 residues: CASILVENTEAFF. CDR3 nucleotide sequence: TGTGCCAGCATTTTAGTCGAGAACACTGAAGCTTTCTTT.

This clonotype was counted many times. The chain links TRBV3-1 to TRBJ1-1, with D possibly matching TRBD1 (5 bases). This CDR3 comprises 14 residues. From germline, CDR1 is LGHDT and CDR2 YNNKEL (reference sequence). Trimming took 7 bases from V and 1 from J, leaving 13 bases between them. The CDR3 region is CASTPGPTNTEAFF. For the CDR3, the DNA is TGTGCCAGCACCCCGGGACCGACGAACACTGAAGCTTTCTTT. The entire variable domain, with the rest obtained from reference TRBV3-1 and TRBJ1-1, is as follows: DTAVSQTPKYLVTQMGNDKSIKCEQNLGHDTMYWYKQDSKKFLKIMFSYNNKELIINETVPNRFSPKSPDKAHLNLHINSLELGDSAVYFCASTPGPTNTEAFFGQGTRLTVV.

This clonotype appeared many times. The J gene is TRBJ2-4, the V gene TRBV3-1; no definite D call. The CDR3 loop spans 16 amino acids. With 0 bases removed from V and 0 bases from J, the gap between germline ends came to 9 bases. Germline lookup yields CDR1 LGHDT and CDR2 YNNKEL (reference sequence). The CDR3 is CASSQDLELAKNIQYF. CDR3 in DNA: TGTGCCAGCAGCCAAGACCTGGAGTTAGCCAAAAACATTCAGTACTTC.

The chain recombines TRBV5-1 with TRBJ2-2; D might be TRBD1 or TRBD2, each matching 6 bases. Germline loops: CDR1 SGHRS, CDR2 YFSETQ. V was cut by 0 bases and J by 6 bases, with 9 bases left in between. This CDR3 has 14 residues. The CDR3 DNA follows: TGCGCCAGCAGCTTGGTGGAGGGGGCCGGGGAGCTGTTTTTT. Translated: CASSLVEGAGELFF.

The chain employs TRBV5-6 and TRBJ2-1, with D perhaps assigned TRBD1 or TRBD2 (5 bases each). The J call is doubtful: the DNA matches TRBJ2-7 better. From germline, CDR1 is SGHDT and CDR2 YYEEEE. The CDR3 runs to 16 residues. The CDR3 protein is CASSSEPGLGVYEQYF. CDR3 coding DNA: TGTGCCAGCAGCTCAGAGCCGGGCCTGGGGGTGTACGAGCAGTACTTC.

This clonotype was seen only a few times. The chain couples TRBV6-1 to TRBJ2-5; 10 bases line up with TRBD2. Germline CDR1 is MNHNS and CDR2 is SASEGT. This CDR3 contains 16 residues. V lost 3 bases to trimming and J lost 5 bases; unmatched junction nucleotides: 9. CDR3: CASSEDIAGGTETQYF. For the CDR3, the DNA is TGTGCCAGCAGTGAGGATATAGCGGGAGGAACCGAGACCCAGTACTTC.

The gene calls are TRBV27 and TRBJ2-3, with D maybe TRBD2 (6 bases). V gave up 6 bases and J gave up 2 bases, with 15 bases separating them. The CDR3 runs to 15 residues. In germline, CDR1 is MNHEY, CDR2 SMNVEV (reference sequence). For the CDR3, the DNA is TGTGCCAGCAGCCCGTCAGCGGGCCTCACAGATACGCAGTATTTT. Translation: CASSPSAGLTDTQYF.

In its sample, this clonotype was seen many times. This chain joins TRBV12-3 or TRBV12-4 and TRBJ2-7, with D tentatively TRBD2 (5 bases). The V and J ends lost 0 bases and 3 bases respectively, with 9 bases between them. The CDR3 covers 14 residues. Written as DNA, the CDR3 is TGTGCCAGCAGTTTAGCTTCGGGGTACTACGAGCAGTACTTC. Encoded protein: CASSLASGYYEQYF.